The present TCR beta chain was sequenced within a study of OX40 agonist ivuxolimab in advanced cancers. Study-wide context: Head and neck, renal cell, melanoma or hepatocellular carcinoma were the cancers that dose-escalation patients had.

Measured with immunoSEQ multiplex PCR; TCRdb has only the in-frame clones, and not every one. The profile covers more than 45,000 clones, with around 77% appearing a single time and around 2% taken by the ten largest. Germline-derived CDR1 and CDR2 are SGHRS and YFSETQ. V was shortened by 0 bases and J by 5 bases, with 8 bases between the two germline ends. The CDR3 is 14 residues long. This clone appeared once. The target antigen is unknown. General study results and limits: There was clonal expansion of CD4+ and CD8+ blood T cells by week 6 at 0.1 to 3.0 mg/kg.

The chain combines TRBV5-1 with TRBJ1-4; D is ambiguous. The sample was CD4+ or CD8+ T cells sorted from blood, taken in a trial of the OX40 agonist ivuxolimab. This receptor was taken from an adult with an advanced solid tumor such as melanoma, head and neck, liver or kidney cancer. CDR3 amino acids: CASSLGQANEKLFF. For the CDR3, the DNA is TGCGCCAGCAGCTTGGGGCAGGCCAATGAAAAACTGTTTTTT.